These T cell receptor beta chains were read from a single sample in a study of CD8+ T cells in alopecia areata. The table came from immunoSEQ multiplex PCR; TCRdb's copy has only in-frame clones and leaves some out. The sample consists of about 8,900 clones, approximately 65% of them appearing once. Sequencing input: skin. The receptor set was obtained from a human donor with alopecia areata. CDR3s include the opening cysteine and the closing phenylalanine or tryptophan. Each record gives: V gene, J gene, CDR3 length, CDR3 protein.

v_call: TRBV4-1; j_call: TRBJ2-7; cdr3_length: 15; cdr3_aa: CASSRGQGAPYEQYF
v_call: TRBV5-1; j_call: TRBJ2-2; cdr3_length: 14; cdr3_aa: CASQGTGVTGELFF
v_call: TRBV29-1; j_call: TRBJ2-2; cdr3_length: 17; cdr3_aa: CSVGPRQGLTNTGELFF
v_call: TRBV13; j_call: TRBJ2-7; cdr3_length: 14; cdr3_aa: CASSQDRDTYEQYF
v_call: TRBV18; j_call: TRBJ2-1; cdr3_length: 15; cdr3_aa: CASSPGMDRGSEQFF
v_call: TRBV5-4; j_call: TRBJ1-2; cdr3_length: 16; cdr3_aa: CASSQIPGQKRAGYTF
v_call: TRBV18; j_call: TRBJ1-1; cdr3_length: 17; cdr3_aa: CASSPPGTGAMNTEAFF
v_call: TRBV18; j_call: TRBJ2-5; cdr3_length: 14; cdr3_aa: CASSPTGLEETQYF
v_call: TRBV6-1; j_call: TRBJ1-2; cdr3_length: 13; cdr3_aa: CASSRTGTDGYTF
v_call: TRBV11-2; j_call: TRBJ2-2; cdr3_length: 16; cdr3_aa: CASSPRQGANTGELFF
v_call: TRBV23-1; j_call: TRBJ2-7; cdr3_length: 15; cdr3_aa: CASSQGLADPYEQYF
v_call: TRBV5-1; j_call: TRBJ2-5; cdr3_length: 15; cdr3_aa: CASSFPGGEQETQYF
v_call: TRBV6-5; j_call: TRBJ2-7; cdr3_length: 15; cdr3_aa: CASSPVRGRAYEQYF
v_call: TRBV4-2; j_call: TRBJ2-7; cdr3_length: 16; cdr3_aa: CASSQEPRGGRYEQYF
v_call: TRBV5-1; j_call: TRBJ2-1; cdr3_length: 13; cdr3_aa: CASSLATGNEQFF
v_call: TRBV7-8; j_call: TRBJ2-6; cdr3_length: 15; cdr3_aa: CASSRTGSGANVLTF
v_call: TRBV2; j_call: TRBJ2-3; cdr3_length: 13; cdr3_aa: CASSVERTDTQYF
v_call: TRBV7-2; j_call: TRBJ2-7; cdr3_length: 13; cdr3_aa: CASSLRQAGEQYF
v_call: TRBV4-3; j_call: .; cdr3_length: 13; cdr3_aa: CASSQDGSNEQYF
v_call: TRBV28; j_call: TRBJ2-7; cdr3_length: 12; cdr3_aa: CASMDTSYEQYF
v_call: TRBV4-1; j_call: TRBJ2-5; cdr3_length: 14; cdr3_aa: CASSQASGPETQYF
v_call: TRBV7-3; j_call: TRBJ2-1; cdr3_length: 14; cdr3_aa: CASSLSSSYNEQFF
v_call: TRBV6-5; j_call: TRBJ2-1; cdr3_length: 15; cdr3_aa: CASSYPVTGLDEQFF
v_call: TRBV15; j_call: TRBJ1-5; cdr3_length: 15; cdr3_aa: CATSSGQGALRPQHF
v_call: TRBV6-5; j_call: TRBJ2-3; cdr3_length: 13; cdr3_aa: CASSRFGTDTQYF
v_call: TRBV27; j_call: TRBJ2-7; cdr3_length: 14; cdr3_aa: CASSLGQGLREQYF
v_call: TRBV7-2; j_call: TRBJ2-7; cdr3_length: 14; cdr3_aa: CASSLTPAPGEQYF
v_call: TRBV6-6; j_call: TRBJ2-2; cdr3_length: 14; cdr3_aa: CASAGQGPTGELFF
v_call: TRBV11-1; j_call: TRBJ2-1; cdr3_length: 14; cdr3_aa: CASSLRGEFNEQFF
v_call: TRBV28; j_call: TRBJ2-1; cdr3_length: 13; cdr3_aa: CASWGQGVDEQFF
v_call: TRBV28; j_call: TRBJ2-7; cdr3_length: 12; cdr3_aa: CASSLDGYEQYF
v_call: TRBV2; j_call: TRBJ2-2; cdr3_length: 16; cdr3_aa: CASSFLDRDEGGELFF
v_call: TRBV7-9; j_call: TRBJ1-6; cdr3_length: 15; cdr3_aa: CASSWGQEGDSPLHF
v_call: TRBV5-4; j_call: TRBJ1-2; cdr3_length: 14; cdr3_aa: CASGGGGGPYGYTF
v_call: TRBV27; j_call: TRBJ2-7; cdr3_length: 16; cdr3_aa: CASSPAGPAASYEQYF
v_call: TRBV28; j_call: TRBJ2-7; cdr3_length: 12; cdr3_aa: CASSSTAREQYF
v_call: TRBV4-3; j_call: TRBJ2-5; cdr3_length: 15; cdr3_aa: CASSPEGQGRETQYF
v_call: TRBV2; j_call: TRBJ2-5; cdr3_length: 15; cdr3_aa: CASSVSAGEQETQYF
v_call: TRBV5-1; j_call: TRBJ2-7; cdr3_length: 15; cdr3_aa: CASSWGDSISYEQYF